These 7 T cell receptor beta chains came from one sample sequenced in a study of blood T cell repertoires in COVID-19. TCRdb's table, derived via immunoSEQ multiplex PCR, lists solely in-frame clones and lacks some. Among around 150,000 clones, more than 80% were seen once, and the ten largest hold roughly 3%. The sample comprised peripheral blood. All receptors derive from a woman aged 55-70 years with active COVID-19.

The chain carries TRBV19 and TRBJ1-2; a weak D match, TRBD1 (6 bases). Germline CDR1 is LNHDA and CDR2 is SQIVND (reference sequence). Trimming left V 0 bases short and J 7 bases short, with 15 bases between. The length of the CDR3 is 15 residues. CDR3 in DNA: TGTGCCAGTAGTATAGAGCACAGGGTAGGTTTTGGCTACACCTTC. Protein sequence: CASSIEHRVGFGYTF.

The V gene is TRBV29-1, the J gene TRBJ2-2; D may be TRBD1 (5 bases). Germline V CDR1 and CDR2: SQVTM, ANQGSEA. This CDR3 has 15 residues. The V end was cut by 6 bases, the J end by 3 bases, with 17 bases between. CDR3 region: CSVGASGRYTGELFF. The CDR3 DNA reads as TGCAGCGTCGGTGCGTCAGGGCGTTACACCGGGGAGCTGTTTTTT.

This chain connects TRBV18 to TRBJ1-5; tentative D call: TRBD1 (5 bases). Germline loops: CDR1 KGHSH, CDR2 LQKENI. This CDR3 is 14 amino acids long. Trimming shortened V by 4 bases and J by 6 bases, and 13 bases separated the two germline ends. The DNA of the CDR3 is TGTGCCAGCTCACTAGGGCAGGGTGTTCAGCCCCAGCATTTT. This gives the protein CASSLGQGVQPQHF.

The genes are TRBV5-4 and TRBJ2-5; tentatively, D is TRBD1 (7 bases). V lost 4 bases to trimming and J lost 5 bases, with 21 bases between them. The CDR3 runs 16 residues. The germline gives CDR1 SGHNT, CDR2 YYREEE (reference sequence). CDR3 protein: CASSNPEEGQRETQYF. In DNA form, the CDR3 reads TGTGCCAGCAGCAACCCTGAGGAGGGACAGCGGGAGACCCAGTACTTC.

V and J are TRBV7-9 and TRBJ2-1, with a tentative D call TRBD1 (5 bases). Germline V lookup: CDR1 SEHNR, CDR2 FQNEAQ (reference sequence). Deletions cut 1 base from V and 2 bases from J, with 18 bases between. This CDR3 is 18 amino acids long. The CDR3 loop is CASSLDSFGQDTYNEQFF. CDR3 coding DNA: TGTGCCAGCAGCTTAGACTCGTTCGGGCAGGACACCTACAATGAGCAGTTCTTC. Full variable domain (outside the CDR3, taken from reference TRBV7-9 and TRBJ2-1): DTGVSQNPRHKITKRGQNVTFRCDPISEHNRLYWYRQTLGQGPEFLTYFQNEAQLEKSRLLSDRFSAERPKGSFSTLEIQRTEQGDSAMYLCASSLDSFGQDTYNEQFFGPGTRLTVL.

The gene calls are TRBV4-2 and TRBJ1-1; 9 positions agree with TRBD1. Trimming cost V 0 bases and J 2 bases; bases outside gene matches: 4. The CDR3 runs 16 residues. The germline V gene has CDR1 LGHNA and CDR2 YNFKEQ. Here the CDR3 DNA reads TGTGCCAGCAGCCAAGATGGGGACAGGGTAAACACTGAAGCTTTCTTT. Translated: CASSQDGDRVNTEAFF.

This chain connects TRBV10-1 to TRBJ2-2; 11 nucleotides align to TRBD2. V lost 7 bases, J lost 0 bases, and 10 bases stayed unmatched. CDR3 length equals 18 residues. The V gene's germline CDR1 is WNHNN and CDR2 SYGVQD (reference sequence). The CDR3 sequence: CASIPWGSGRANTGELFF. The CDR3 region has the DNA TGCGCCAGCATACCCTGGGGTAGCGGGAGGGCGAACACCGGGGAGCTGTTTTTT.